The 16 T cell receptor beta chains listed next were all sequenced from one sample in a study of T cells in Graves' hyperthyroidism and ophthalmopathy. The investigators amplified TCR beta CDR3 regions from RNA transcripts. A first-round RT-PCR of the TCR CDR3 used the HTBI primer set. TCRdb re-derived calls from the multiplex PCR reads in MiXCR, one entry per CDR3 protein. The table lists roughly 570,000 distinct CDR3 sequences, about a sixth of them singletons. The source material was blood. These receptors were collected from a woman under 40 with Graves' hyperthyroidism.

The rearrangement uses TRBV28 and TRBJ2-7; unclear D gene. This CDR3 is built from 12 residues. CDR1 is MDHEN, CDR2 SYDVKM, per germline. The V end lost 7 bases, the J end lost 3 bases, and 10 bases lay between the germline ends. DNA for the CDR3: TGTGCCAGCATGAGCCCTAGCTACGAGCAGTACTTC. Amino acid sequence: CASMSPSYEQYF.

This clonotype was counted many times. V gene TRBV5-1 combines with J gene TRBJ2-7; D tentatively fits TRBD1 or TRBD2 (5 bases each). Germline-derived CDR1 and CDR2 are SGHRS and YFSETQ. The CDR3 is 19 residues long. V dropped 1 base and J dropped 6 bases, with 29 bases sitting between them. CDR3 residues: CASSLSRPRPMGESVEQYF. CDR3 nucleotides: TGCGCCAGCAGCTTGTCTCGCCCACGCCCCATGGGGGAGTCAGTCGAGCAGTACTTC.

This clonotype was recorded many times. The chain combines TRBV7-6 with TRBJ1-1, with D hard to call. CDR1 and CDR2 (germline): SGHVS, FNYEAQ. This CDR3 contains 13 residues. Trimming took off 10 bases at V and 1 base at J, with 13 bases between the two ends. Here the CDR3 reads CATRWSTNTEAFF. The CDR3 DNA reads TGTGCCACCCGTTGGAGTACGAACACTGAAGCTTTCTTT.

The genes are TRBV4-1 and TRBJ2-7; tentative D call: TRBD1 (5 bases). There are 15 residues in the CDR3. The germline gives CDR1 MGHRA, CDR2 YSYEKL. Trimming removed 6 bases from V and 3 bases from J, with 18 bases in between. CDR3 loop: CASSHTPGLGYEQYF. The CDR3 DNA follows: TGCGCCAGCAGTCATACACCAGGGTTAGGCTACGAGCAGTACTTC.

The V and J genes are TRBV6-2 or TRBV6-3 and TRBJ2-7, with 13 bases that match TRBD2. With 8 bases clipped from V and 2 bases from J, the junction kept 9 bases outside the gene matches. The germline V gene encodes CDR1 MNHEY and CDR2 SVGEGT. The CDR3 extends over 16 amino acids. CDR3 bases: TGTGCCAGCTACTCGCCGGGACTAGCGGGAACCTACGAGCAGTACTTC. Residues: CASYSPGLAGTYEQYF.

The chain couples TRBV4-1 to TRBJ2-1; D possibly corresponds to TRBD2 (5 bases). Germline V gives CDR1 MGHRA, CDR2 YSYEKL. V shed 3 bases and J shed 6 bases, with 27 bases lying between them. The CDR3 sequence is 19 residues long. CDR3 DNA sequence: TGCGCCAGCAGCCATCCCGGTCGCTGGCGGCTCGAACTAGGCAATGAGCAGTTCTTC. This sequence encodes CASSHPGRWRLELGNEQFF.

This clonotype was counted only a few times. The rearrangement links TRBV19 to TRBJ2-5; no definite D call. Per the germline V gene, CDR1 is LNHDA and CDR2 is SQIVND (reference sequence). Trimming left V 7 bases short and J 3 bases short, with 9 bases between. The CDR3 is 12 residues long. In DNA form, the CDR3 reads TGTGCCAGTATTTCCCGGAAAGAGACCCAGTACTTC. Amino acid sequence: CASISRKETQYF.

A few counts support this clonotype. The V gene is TRBV27, the J gene TRBJ2-7, with D perhaps TRBD1 or TRBD2 (5 bases each). This CDR3 is 13 amino acids long. V lost 4 bases, J lost 4 bases, and 11 bases lay in between. Germline CDR1 MNHEY, CDR2 SMNVEV (reference sequence). Here the CDR3 DNA reads TGTGCCAGCAGTTCACTAGGGGATTACGAGCAGTACTTC. Its protein product is CASSSLGDYEQYF.

This clonotype was observed many times. V and J are TRBV7-2 and TRBJ2-3; possible D gene TRBD2, 5 bases. Germline CDR1 and CDR2: SGHTA and FQGNSA. The CDR3 sequence is 17 residues long. V lost 4 bases, J lost 2 bases, and 19 bases lay in between. CDR3 DNA: TGTGCCAGCAGCTGGCTACGCCCAGCGGACCTCACAGATACGCAGTATTTT. Translating gives CASSWLRPADLTDTQYF.

This clonotype was seen a handful of times. This chain connects TRBV24-1 to TRBJ1-1; a weak D match, TRBD1 (6 bases). V gave up 6 bases and J gave up 8 bases, with 18 bases separating them. The CDR3 totals 14 residues. The germline V gene encodes CDR1 KGHDR and CDR2 SFDVKD. CDR3 amino acids: CATSNSADRREAFF. CDR3 DNA: TGTGCCACCAGTAATTCCGCGGACAGACGCGAAGCTTTCTTT.

This clonotype has just a few counts. This chain connects TRBV9 to TRBJ1-1; 7 bases agree with TRBD1. The CDR3 sequence is 17 residues long. The junction had 19 bases not matched to a gene; V was cut back by 6 bases and J by 5 bases. Germline CDR1 SGDLS, CDR2 YYNGEE. The chain's CDR3 is CASTLAPIDRALTEAFF. The CDR3 DNA follows: TGTGCCAGCACCCTGGCGCCAATCGACAGGGCTTTGACTGAAGCTTTCTTT.

This clonotype was found many times. The chain carries TRBV5-1 and TRBJ2-3; perhaps TRBD1 as D (6 bases). Germline V CDR1 and CDR2: SGHRS, YFSETQ. Trimming cost V 4 bases and J 2 bases, with 11 bases left between them. CDR3 length: 14 amino acids. The CDR3 DNA is TGCGCCAGCAGCACCGGGACACCCACAGATACGCAGTATTTT. Residues: CASSTGTPTDTQYF.

V gene TRBV2 combines with J gene TRBJ2-3; D perhaps matches TRBD2 (7 bases). CDR1 and CDR2 (germline): SNHLY, FYNNEI. V lost 7 bases and J lost 2, with 10 bases in between. The CDR3 sequence is 13 residues long. The CDR3 DNA is TGTGCCAGCAAAGGGGGGGCCACAGATACGCAGTATTTT. Its translation: CASKGGATDTQYF.

This clonotype has a handful of counts. The chain joins TRBV10-3 to TRBJ2-3; tentative D call: TRBD2 (5 bases). CDR3 length: 14 residues. Trimming took off 3 bases at V and 6 bases at J, with 13 bases between the two ends. From germline, CDR1 is ENHRY and CDR2 SYGVKD. Written as DNA, the CDR3 is TGTGCCATCAGTGAAACTAGAGAGTTGGATACGCAGTATTTT. Its translation: CAISETRELDTQYF.

This clonotype came up a few times. The rearrangement uses TRBV30 and TRBJ2-7, with 10 bases lining up with TRBD2. CDR1 is GTSNPN, CDR2 SVGIG, per germline (reference sequence). The junction had 9 bases not matched to a gene; V was cut back by 2 bases and J by 5 bases. This CDR3 is 15 amino acids long. The CDR3 nucleotides are TGTGCCTGGAGTTTTGGCCTAGCGGGAGTCGACGAGCAGTACTTC. The encoded protein is CAWSFGLAGVDEQYF.

The J gene is TRBJ2-5, the V gene TRBV7-9; D may be TRBD2 (5 bases). The V end lost 5 bases, the J end lost 1 base, and 8 bases lay between the germline ends. Germline values: CDR1 SEHNR, CDR2 FQNEAQ (reference sequence). The CDR3 consists of 13 residues. This chain's CDR3 is CASSPSLQETQYF. For the CDR3, the DNA is TGTGCCAGCAGCCCTAGCCTCCAAGAGACCCAGTACTTC.